Listed here are 22 T cell receptor beta chains from one sample, sequenced in a study of Graves' ophthalmopathy and Graves' hyperthyroidism. RNA transcripts yielded amplified TCR beta CDR3 regions. RT-PCR was first run with HTBI primers, then multiplex PCR in a second round. TCRdb used MiXCR to reprocess the multiplex PCR reads, holding one entry per CDR3 protein. The sample contains under 350,000 distinct CDR3 sequences, 15% to 20% of which appear only once. The sequencing input was peripheral blood. These receptors all come from an adult man with Graves' ophthalmopathy.

This clonotype was seen at least ten times. A junction boundary mismatches the germline segment, possibly from a read error. This chain links TRBV20-1 with TRBJ1-1; TRBD1 aligns across 7 bases. Germline V gene data show CDR1 as DFQATT and CDR2 as SNEGSKA (reference sequence). The CDR3 contains 12 residues. The CDR3 here is CSASRQGVYLVF. Written as DNA, the CDR3 is TGCAGTGCTAGCAGACAGGGCGTATATCTTGTCTTT.

This clonotype was counted at least ten times. This chain joins TRBV12-3 or TRBV12-4 and TRBJ2-2, with TRBD1 identical over 9 bases. The CDR3 runs to 15 residues. The J segment lost 5 bases and the V segment lost 6 bases, leaving 7 bases of the junction unmatched. The CDR3 DNA sequence: TGTGCCAGCAGCCCGGACAGGGGACGGACCGGGGAGCTGTTTTTT. Protein product: CASSPDRGRTGELFF.

This clonotype was found many times. The chain uses TRBV6-1 and TRBJ1-1; D is unresolved. V was pared by 3 bases and J by 1 base, with 9 bases between. From germline, CDR1 is MNHNS and CDR2 SASEGT. This CDR3 region has 14 residues. CDR3 DNA sequence: TGTGCCAGCAGTGAGGCGGCGGAGAACACTGAAGCTTTCTTT. Translating it yields CASSEAAENTEAFF.

In its sample, this clonotype was seen many times. The gene calls are TRBV28 and TRBJ2-2; D is possibly TRBD2 (7 bases). Per the germline V gene, CDR1 is MDHEN and CDR2 is SYDVKM. V lost 6 bases and J 5 bases, leaving 13 bases between the germline ends. This CDR3 comprises 14 residues. As DNA, the CDR3 is TGTGCCAGCAGAAGCGGGACACAGACCGGGGAGCTGTTTTTT. This translates into CASRSGTQTGELFF.

This clonotype showed up many times. The rearrangement joins TRBV12-3 or TRBV12-4 to TRBJ2-5; D remains unclear. There are 13 residues in the CDR3. Trimming removed 2 bases at V and 3 bases at J, with 7 bases between. Written as DNA, the CDR3 is TGTGCCAGCAGTTTATCTCCGAAAGAGACCCAGTACTTC. It yields the protein CASSLSPKETQYF.

CDR3 amino acids: CASSPPGGDQPQHF. The CDR3 DNA reads as TGTGCCAGCAGCCCGCCGGGAGGGGATCAGCCCCAGCATTTT. The chain joins TRBV7-9 to TRBJ1-5; the D gene is possibly TRBD1 (5 bases). The germline gives CDR1 SEHNR, CDR2 FQNEAQ (reference sequence). This CDR3 is built from 14 residues. Trimming stripped 5 bases from V and 5 bases from J, with 13 bases between.

Only a few counts were recorded for this clonotype. The chain employs TRBV5-5 and TRBJ2-7; maybe TRBD2 (6 bases). CDR1 is SGHKS, CDR2 YYEKEE, per germline (reference sequence). Trimming removed 0 bases at V and 1 base at J, with 11 bases between. CDR3 length equals 15 residues. This CDR3 is CASSLGGEVSYEQYF. CDR3 in DNA: TGTGCCAGCAGCTTGGGAGGGGAGGTGTCCTACGAGCAGTACTTC.

This clonotype was detected many times. The V gene is TRBV7-2, the J gene TRBJ2-2, with unresolved D. The ends were cut back, 5 bases at V and 6 bases at J, with 10 bases in the middle. Germline CDR1 reads SGHTA; CDR2 reads FQGNSA. CDR3 length: 13 residues. CDR3 residues: CASSLSPAGELFF. The CDR3 DNA follows: TGTGCCAGCAGCCTTAGTCCAGCCGGGGAGCTGTTTTTT.

The chain combines TRBV4-2 with TRBJ1-5; the D is unclear. The germline V gene has CDR1 LGHNA and CDR2 YNFKEQ. This CDR3 is 17 amino acids long. The V end was cut by 0 bases, the J end by 5 bases, with 17 bases between. The CDR3 DNA follows: TGTGCCAGCAGCCAAGAATTCCGGGTCTCCCCCGATCAGCCCCAGCATTTT. It translates to CASSQEFRVSPDQPQHF.

This clonotype was picked up many times. The rearrangement joins TRBV11-2 to TRBJ2-2; the D is unclear. Trimming removed 5 bases from V and 6 bases from J, with 7 bases in between. Germline V gives CDR1 SGHAT, CDR2 FQNNGV. The CDR3 covers 12 residues. This CDR3 reads CASSPQAGELFF. In nucleotides, the CDR3 is TGTGCCAGCAGCCCTCAGGCCGGGGAGCTGTTTTTT.

The rearrangement joins TRBV6-1 to TRBJ2-7, with 8 positions matching TRBD2. CDR3 length: 14 residues. Germline V gene data show CDR1 as MNHNS and CDR2 as SASEGT. V shed 5 bases, J shed 3 bases, and the junction held 6 bases outside the gene matches. The CDR3 protein is CASSRKSGSYEQYF. CDR3 sequence (DNA): TGTGCCAGCAGTCGGAAGAGCGGGAGCTACGAGCAGTACTTC.

Only a few counts were recorded for this clonotype. The CDR3, as DNA: TGTGCCAGCAGTCGGACTCGTCCCGGGGAGCTGTTTTTT. This sequence encodes CASSRTRPGELFF. The chain combines TRBV3-1 with TRBJ2-2; D might be TRBD2 (5 bases). The germline V gene has CDR1 LGHDT and CDR2 YNNKEL (reference sequence). This CDR3 is 13 amino acids long. The germline V and J ends were trimmed by 6 bases and 6 bases, with 11 bases remaining between them.

In its sample, this clonotype was seen many times. The chain has TRBV30 and TRBJ2-5; 7 nucleotides match TRBD2. CDR3 length: 14 residues. Germline lookup yields CDR1 GTSNPN and CDR2 SVGIG (reference sequence). Unmatched junction bases numbered 8, after V lost 0 bases and J lost 7 bases. The chain's CDR3 is CAWSVNGLEGTQYF. The CDR3 DNA follows: TGTGCCTGGAGTGTAAACGGACTAGAAGGGACCCAGTACTTC.

Many counts were recorded for this clonotype. The chain has TRBV2 and TRBJ2-2; D may correspond to TRBD1 or TRBD2 (5 bases each). V was clipped by 8 bases and J by 3 bases, with 10 bases between them. The CDR3 spans 13 residues. From germline, CDR1 is SNHLY and CDR2 FYNNEI. The CDR3 DNA is TGTGCCAGCGGGGGTCTGGACACCGGGGAGCTGTTTTTT. It specifies CASGGLDTGELFF.

This clonotype was seen many times. The chain's CDR3 is CASKQGYEQYF. The CDR3 DNA follows: TGCGCCAGCAAACAGGGTTACGAGCAGTACTTC. The V and J genes are TRBV5-1 and TRBJ2-7, with a weak D call TRBD1 (6 bases). Germline CDR1 is SGHRS and CDR2 is YFSETQ. The germline V and J ends were trimmed by 6 bases and 4 bases, with 8 bases remaining between them. The CDR3 covers 11 residues.

This clonotype was detected ten times or more. The V call is TRBV30, the J call TRBJ2-7; unclear D gene. Trimming shortened V by 4 bases and J by 6 bases, and 13 bases separated the two germline ends. CDR1 and CDR2 from the germline V gene are GTSNPN and SVGIG (reference sequence). The CDR3 is 12 residues long. The CDR3 DNA is TGTGCCTGGAATTTGGGTCGGAGCGAGCAGTACTTC. Translating gives CAWNLGRSEQYF.

This clonotype has ten or more counts. V is TRBV20-1 and J is TRBJ2-4, with D perhaps being TRBD1 or TRBD2 (5 bases each). The germline CDR1 and CDR2 sequences are DFQATT and SNEGSKA (reference sequence). The CDR3 is made up of 16 amino acids. Trimming shortened V by 2 bases and J by 1 base, and 15 bases separated the two germline ends. CDR3 protein: CSARPRLGGAKNIQYF. DNA of the CDR3: TGCAGTGCTAGACCTAGACTTGGGGGTGCCAAAAACATTCAGTACTTC.

This clonotype appeared a few times. The chain links TRBV11-3 to TRBJ2-5; TRBD2 agrees at 14 bases. The CDR3 is 17 residues long. Germline V CDR1 and CDR2: SGHNT, YENEEA. The V gene end was trimmed by 5 bases and the J gene end by 4 bases; junction bases not matched to a gene: 9. CDR3 nucleotides: TGTGCCAGCAGCCAGGGACTAGCGGGAGTATACGGAGAGACCCAGTACTTC. It specifies CASSQGLAGVYGETQYF.

This clonotype was seen repeatedly, ten times or more. The gene calls are TRBV14 and TRBJ2-1; TRBD1 aligns across 10 bases. Per germline, CDR1 SGHDN and CDR2 FVKESK. The CDR3 totals 16 residues. The junction had 10 bases not matched to a gene; V was cut back by 4 bases and J by 7 bases. This chain's CDR3 is CASSLSLGDRGNEQFF. The CDR3, as DNA: TGTGCCAGCAGCCTAAGCCTAGGGGACAGGGGAAATGAGCAGTTCTTC.

This clonotype has ten or more counts. The chain has TRBV12-3 or TRBV12-4 and TRBJ2-3, with a weak D call TRBD1 (5 bases). V was shortened by 7 bases and J by 0 bases, with 11 bases between the two germline ends. The CDR3 is made up of 14 amino acids. This CDR3 is CASIAGNSTDTQYF. DNA of the CDR3: TGTGCCAGCATCGCAGGGAATAGCACAGATACGCAGTATTTT.

This clonotype appeared many times. The chain recombines TRBV10-3 with TRBJ2-7, with TRBD1 identical over 9 bases. Looked up from germline, CDR1 is ENHRY and CDR2 is SYGVKD. CDR3 length: 14 amino acids. V shed 4 bases, J shed 5 bases, and the junction held 6 bases outside the gene matches. This chain's CDR3 is CAISGRQGGHEQYF. The DNA for the CDR3 is TGTGCCATCAGTGGTAGACAGGGGGGCCACGAGCAGTACTTC.

This clonotype was counted many times. The CDR3 spells CASSWETDQPQHF. The CDR3 bases are TGTGCCAGCAGTTGGGAGACCGATCAGCCCCAGCATTTT. V usage is TRBV6-5 and J usage is TRBJ1-5; D gene uncertain. This CDR3 contains 13 residues. The germline CDR1 and CDR2 sequences are MNHEY and SVGAGI. V was shortened by 4 bases and J by 5 bases, with 9 bases between the two germline ends.